Below are 10 T cell receptor beta chains sequenced from a single sample in a study of response to subunit inactivated influenza vaccine. TCRdb processed the RT-PCR reads anew with MiXCR; each CDR3 protein has one entry. The profile shows hundreds of thousands of distinct CDR3 sequences, about 15% of them singletons. Sequencing was performed on CD4+ T cells sorted from PBMCs, taken around 25 months after vaccination. Source of these receptors: a man between 50 and 70 years old who received an inactivated influenza vaccine.

This clonotype occurred a few times. V is TRBV7-9 and J is TRBJ1-2; tentative D call: TRBD1 (5 bases). From germline, CDR1 is SEHNR and CDR2 FQNEAQ (reference sequence). The CDR3 has 14 amino acids. V shed 2 bases and J shed 4 bases, with 11 bases lying between them. Here the CDR3 reads CASSLSATGYGYTF. CDR3 coding DNA: TGTGCCAGCAGCTTAAGTGCCACAGGCTATGGCTACACCTTC.

The chain recombines TRBV20-1 with TRBJ1-2, with a weak D call TRBD1 (6 bases). CDR1 DFQATT and CDR2 SNEGSKA come from the germline V gene (reference sequence). The CDR3 contains 12 residues. Trimming shortened V by 2 bases and J by 8 bases, and 12 bases separated the two germline ends. The CDR3 DNA reads TGCAGTGCTAGAAACAGGGTTGAGGGCTACACCTTC. Amino acid sequence: CSARNRVEGYTF.

The V gene is TRBV24-1, the J gene TRBJ2-1; 7 bases align to TRBD1. CDR3 length equals 14 residues. Germline V gene lookup returns CDR1 KGHDR and CDR2 SFDVKD. J was trimmed by 12 bases and V by 4 bases; bases with no gene match: 11. As DNA, the CDR3 is TGTGCCACCAGTGACCCAACAGGGGTAGGTTGGCAGTTCTTC. Protein: CATSDPTGVGWQFF.

CDR3: CASSQDRVGRAFF. DNA of the CDR3: TGTGCCAGCAGCCAAGATCGAGTAGGGCGAGCTTTCTTT. The V and J genes are TRBV14 and TRBJ1-1; the D is unclear. Germline-derived CDR1 and CDR2 are SGHDN and FVKESK. CDR3 length: 13 amino acids. V was pared by 0 bases and J by 10 bases, with 12 bases between.

This sequence joins TRBV5-1 and TRBJ2-5; D gene unclear. CDR1 and CDR2 (germline): SGHRS, YFSETQ. Trimming took 3 bases from V and 2 from J, leaving 14 bases between them. The CDR3 covers 15 residues. In nucleotides, the CDR3 is TGCGCCAGCAGCTCACAAGGGTATGGGCAAGAGACCCAGTACTTC. Translating gives CASSSQGYGQETQYF.

This clonotype appeared a few times. This chain connects TRBV6-5 to TRBJ2-1, with 9 nucleotides matching TRBD1. Per germline, CDR1 MNHEY and CDR2 SVGAGI. After removal of 2 bases from V and 4 bases from J, the junction contained 9 bases not matched to a gene. This CDR3 contains 17 residues. The CDR3 DNA reads as TGTGCCAGCAGTTACCTGGGCGGGACAGGGAATTACAATGAGCAGTTCTTC. It is translated as CASSYLGGTGNYNEQFF.

This clonotype was recorded many times. The chain is built from TRBV2 and TRBJ2-1; D gene uncertain. This CDR3 has 13 amino acids. The V end was cut by 7 bases, the J end by 8 bases, with 15 bases between. Germline lookup yields CDR1 SNHLY and CDR2 FYNNEI. CDR3 amino acids: CASTGTVGDEQFF. DNA for the CDR3: TGTGCCAGCACCGGCACAGTTGGTGATGAGCAGTTCTTC. Using reference TRBV2 and TRBJ2-1 for the parts outside the CDR3, the full variable domain is EPEVTQTPSHQVTQMGQEVILRCVPISNHLYFYWYRQILGQKVEFLVSFYNNEISEKSEIFDDQFSVERPDGSNFTLKIRSTKLEDSAMYFCASTGTVGDEQFFGPGTRLTVL.

The V and J genes are TRBV7-9 and TRBJ2-2, with a tentative D call TRBD2 (6 bases). CDR1 and CDR2 from the germline V gene are SEHNR and FQNEAQ (reference sequence). V lost 5 bases and J lost 4, with 17 bases in between. CDR3 length equals 16 residues. Here the CDR3 DNA reads TGTGCCAGCAGCCCACGTAGGGCGGGATTCACCGGGGAGCTGTTTTTT. This sequence encodes CASSPRRAGFTGELFF.

A few counts support this clonotype. The chain joins TRBV28 to TRBJ2-2, with TRBD1 identical over 9 bases. Germline values: CDR1 MDHEN, CDR2 SYDVKM. The CDR3 runs to 15 residues. The V gene end was trimmed by 6 bases and the J gene end by 2 bases; junction bases not matched to a gene: 4. In DNA, the CDR3 is TGTGCCAGCAGCTGGACAGGGGTCAACACCGGGGAGCTGTTTTTT. This sequence encodes CASSWTGVNTGELFF.

The chain joins TRBV29-1 to TRBJ2-1, with D maybe TRBD1 (6 bases). V was trimmed by 4 bases and J by 2 bases, leaving 15 bases between them. CDR1 is SQVTM and CDR2 is ANQGSEA in the germline V gene. This CDR3 contains 15 residues. Here the CDR3 reads CSVAQGNGPYNEQFF. The CDR3 DNA reads as TGCAGCGTTGCCCAGGGGAATGGTCCCTACAATGAGCAGTTCTTC.